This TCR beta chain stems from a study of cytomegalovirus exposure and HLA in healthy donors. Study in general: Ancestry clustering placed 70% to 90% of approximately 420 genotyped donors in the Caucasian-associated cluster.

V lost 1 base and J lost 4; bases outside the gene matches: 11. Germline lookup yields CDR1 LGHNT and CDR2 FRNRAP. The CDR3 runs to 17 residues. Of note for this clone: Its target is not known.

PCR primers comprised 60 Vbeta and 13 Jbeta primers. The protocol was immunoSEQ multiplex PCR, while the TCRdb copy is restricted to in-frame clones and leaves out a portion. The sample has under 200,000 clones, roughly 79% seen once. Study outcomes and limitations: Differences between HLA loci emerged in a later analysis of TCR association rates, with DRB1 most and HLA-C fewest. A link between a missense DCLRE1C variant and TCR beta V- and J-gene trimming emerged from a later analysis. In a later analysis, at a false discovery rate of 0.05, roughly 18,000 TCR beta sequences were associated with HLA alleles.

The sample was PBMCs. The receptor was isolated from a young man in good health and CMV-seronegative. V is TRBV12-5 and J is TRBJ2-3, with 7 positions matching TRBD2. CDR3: CASGLALPGLLADTQYF. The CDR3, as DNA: TGTGCTAGTGGTTTGGCCCTACCGGGACTACTGGCAGATACGCAGTATTTT. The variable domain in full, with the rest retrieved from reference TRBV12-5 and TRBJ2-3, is DARVTQTPRHKVTEMGQEVTMRCQPILGHNTVFWYRQTMMQGLELLAYFRNRAPLDDSGMPKDRFSAEMPDATLATLKIQPSEPRDSAVYFCASGLALPGLLADTQYFGPGTRLTVL.